One and the same sample provided the 14 T cell receptor beta chains below, sequenced in a study of cytomegalovirus exposure and HLA in healthy donors. 60 Vbeta and 13 Jbeta primers were used in PCR. The protocol was immunoSEQ multiplex PCR, while the TCRdb copy is restricted to in-frame clones and leaves out a portion. The data contain fewer than 150,000 clones, approximately 61% of them seen just once; the ten biggest clones take up approximately 1.6%. Source material: PBMCs. The receptor source for this set is a human donor in good health.

V gene TRBV2 combines with J gene TRBJ2-1; 12 bases match TRBD2. Trimming cost V 0 bases and J 3 bases; bases outside gene matches: 18. The CDR3 loop spans 22 amino acids. Looked up from germline, CDR1 is SNHLY and CDR2 is FYNNEI. The CDR3 loop is CASSEAPQPGTSGSSIYNEQFF. In nucleotides, the CDR3 is TGTGCCAGCAGTGAAGCGCCACAACCAGGGACTAGCGGGTCCTCGATCTACAATGAGCAGTTCTTC.

This clone was seen a few times. V and J are TRBV5-8 and TRBJ2-1; tentatively, D is TRBD2 (5 bases). The CDR3 is 14 amino acids. The V end lost 2 bases, the J end lost 5 bases, and 11 bases lay between the germline ends. Germline V lookup: CDR1 SGHTS, CDR2 YDEGEE. Here the CDR3 reads CASSFRGINNEQFF. CDR3 in DNA: TGTGCCAGCAGCTTCCGGGGAATAAACAATGAGCAGTTCTTC.

This clone was detected a few times. J is TRBJ2-1 and V is TRBV9; D uncertain. V was shortened by 3 bases and J by 7 bases, with 11 bases between the two germline ends. Per the germline V gene, CDR1 is SGDLS and CDR2 is YYNGEE. CDR3 length: 13 residues. The CDR3 coding sequence is TGTGCCAGCAGCGCCGTACTCAAAAATGAGCAGTTCTTC. This gives the protein CASSAVLKNEQFF.

V and J are TRBV5-1 and TRBJ2-5, with TRBD1 matching 7 bases. CDR3 length equals 15 residues. Trimming at V came to 4 bases and at J to 2 bases, leaving 8 bases not matched to a gene. Germline V gives CDR1 SGHRS, CDR2 YFSETQ. This CDR3 is CASSRGPGQQETQYF. As DNA, the CDR3 is TGCGCCAGCAGCCGTGGCCCGGGACAGCAAGAGACCCAGTACTTC.

Only a few counts were recorded for this clone. The V gene is TRBV4-3, the J gene TRBJ2-7; 8 bases are shared with TRBD1. Per germline, CDR1 LGHNA and CDR2 YSLEER. The CDR3 contains 15 residues. Trimming removed 3 bases from V and 2 bases from J; junction bases left unmatched: 6. The CDR3 loop is CASSQGTGPTYEQYF. The CDR3 nucleotides are TGCGCCAGCAGCCAGGGGACAGGCCCGACCTACGAGCAGTACTTC.

The V and J genes are TRBV5-4 and TRBJ2-6; tentatively, D is TRBD1 (5 bases). Germline loops: CDR1 SGHNT, CDR2 YYREEE (reference sequence). V shed 2 bases and J shed 4 bases, with 13 bases lying between them. This CDR3 spans 16 amino acids. CDR3 sequence reads: CASSFDSGSGANVLTF. Here the CDR3 DNA reads TGTGCCAGCAGCTTCGATTCAGGGTCCGGGGCCAACGTCCTGACTTTC.

The chain links TRBV9 to TRBJ2-7; 9 bases map to TRBD2. V dropped 0 bases and J dropped 2; count of bases not matched to a gene: 3. Germline assignment: CDR1 SGDLS and CDR2 YYNGEE. The CDR3 is made up of 15 amino acids. The DNA of the CDR3 is TGTGCCAGCAGCGTAGGACTAGCGGACACCTACGAGCAGTACTTC. Translating gives CASSVGLADTYEQYF.

The chain combines TRBV11-3 with TRBJ2-3, with D possibly matching TRBD1 (5 bases). Germline V gene lookup returns CDR1 SGHNT and CDR2 YENEEA. The length of the CDR3 is 12 residues. V shed 5 bases and J shed 5 bases, with 8 bases lying between them. CDR3 DNA sequence: TGTGCCAGCAGCGTCAGGGTAGATACGCAGTATTTT. Translated, it gives CASSVRVDTQYF.

V gene TRBV27 combines with J gene TRBJ1-1; TRBD1 matches at 7 bases. This CDR3 comprises 13 residues. The germline V gene has CDR1 MNHEY and CDR2 SMNVEV (reference sequence). V dropped 6 bases and J dropped 0; count of bases not matched to a gene: 1. CDR3 sequence (DNA): TGTGCCAGCAGAGGACAGGTGAACACTGAAGCTTTCTTT. Translating it yields CASRGQVNTEAFF.

The chain couples TRBV18 to TRBJ2-1, with unresolved D. The CDR3 sequence is 13 residues long. Germline-derived CDR1 and CDR2 are KGHSH and LQKENI. The V end was cut by 0 bases, the J end by 7 bases, with 7 bases between. The CDR3 DNA reads TGTGCCAGCTCACCACCCTCTTTGAATGAGCAGTTCTTC. This sequence encodes CASSPPSLNEQFF. The full variable domain, with the rest looked up from reference TRBV18 and TRBJ2-1, is NAGVMQNPRHLVRRRGQEARLRCSPMKGHSHVYWYRQLPEEGLKFMVYLQKENIIDESGMPKERFSAEFPKEGPSILRIQQVVRGDSAAYFCASSPPSLNEQFFGPGTRLTVL.

This chain links TRBV7-9 with TRBJ2-7, with a tentative D call TRBD1 (5 bases). This CDR3 region has 14 residues. Trimming took 8 bases from V and 2 from J, leaving 16 bases between them. Germline loops: CDR1 SEHNR, CDR2 FQNEAQ (reference sequence). CDR3 sequence reads: CASGAQGPAYEQYF. CDR3 DNA: TGTGCCAGCGGCGCTCAGGGCCCGGCCTACGAGCAGTACTTC.

The chain joins TRBV29-1 to TRBJ2-7, with 9 bases lining up with TRBD1. V gave up 0 bases and J gave up 4 bases; unmatched junction bases: 13. Germline-derived CDR1 and CDR2 are SQVTM and ANQGSEA. The length of the CDR3 is 17 residues. The chain's CDR3 is CSVEDRILGQGKYEQYF. The CDR3 DNA sequence: TGCAGCGTTGAAGACCGGATCTTGGGACAGGGCAAGTACGAGCAGTACTTC.

This clone has only a few counts. The chain recombines TRBV19 with TRBJ2-7; a weak D match, TRBD2 (6 bases). With 10 bases removed from V and 7 bases from J, the gap between germline ends came to 20 bases. The CDR3 has 13 residues. CDR1 and CDR2 from the germline V gene are LNHDA and SQIVND (reference sequence). CDR3 loop: CATSEGRIGEQYF. The CDR3, as DNA: TGTGCCACCTCGGAGGGCCGAATAGGGGAGCAGTACTTC.

The chain joins TRBV27 to TRBJ2-1; D unresolved. Germline values: CDR1 MNHEY, CDR2 SMNVEV (reference sequence). Trimming took off 1 base at V and 1 base at J, with 11 bases between the two ends. CDR3 length: 16 amino acids. The CDR3 DNA reads TGTGCCAGCAGTTTATATGACCTAGGTTCCTACAATGAGCAGTTCTTC. Encoded protein: CASSLYDLGSYNEQFF.